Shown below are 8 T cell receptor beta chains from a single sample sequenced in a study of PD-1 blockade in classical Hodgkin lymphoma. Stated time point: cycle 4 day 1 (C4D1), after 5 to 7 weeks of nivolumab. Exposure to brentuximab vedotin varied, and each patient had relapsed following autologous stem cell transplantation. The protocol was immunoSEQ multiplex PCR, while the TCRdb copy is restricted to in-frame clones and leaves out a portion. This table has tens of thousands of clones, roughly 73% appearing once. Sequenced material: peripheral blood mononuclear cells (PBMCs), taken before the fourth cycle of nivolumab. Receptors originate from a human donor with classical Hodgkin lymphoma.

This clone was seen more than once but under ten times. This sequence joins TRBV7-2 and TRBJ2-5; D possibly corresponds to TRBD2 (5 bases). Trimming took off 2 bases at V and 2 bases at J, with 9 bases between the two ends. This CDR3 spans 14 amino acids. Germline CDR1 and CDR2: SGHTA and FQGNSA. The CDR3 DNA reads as TGTGCCAGCAGCTTATCCCTAGCACAAGAGACCCAGTACTTC. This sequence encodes CASSLSLAQETQYF.

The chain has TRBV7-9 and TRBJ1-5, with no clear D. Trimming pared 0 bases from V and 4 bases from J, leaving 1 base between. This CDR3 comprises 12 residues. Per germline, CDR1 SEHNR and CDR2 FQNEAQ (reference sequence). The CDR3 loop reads CASSLANQPQHF. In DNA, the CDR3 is TGTGCCAGCAGCTTAGCGAATCAGCCCCAGCATTTT. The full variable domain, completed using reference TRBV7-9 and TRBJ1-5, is DTGVSQNPRHKITKRGQNVTFRCDPISEHNRLYWYRQTLGQGPEFLTYFQNEAQLEKSRLLSDRFSAERPKGSFSTLEIQRTEQGDSAMYLCASSLANQPQHFGDGTRLSIL.

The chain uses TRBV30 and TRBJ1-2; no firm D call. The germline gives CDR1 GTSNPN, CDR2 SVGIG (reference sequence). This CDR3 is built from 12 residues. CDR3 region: CAFSSGSYGYTF. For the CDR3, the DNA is TGTGCGTTCTCCAGCGGGTCCTATGGCTACACCTTC.

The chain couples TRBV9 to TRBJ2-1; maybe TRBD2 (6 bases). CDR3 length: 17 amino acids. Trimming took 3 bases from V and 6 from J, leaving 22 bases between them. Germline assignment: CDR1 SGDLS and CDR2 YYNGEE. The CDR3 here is CASSAGGAAYDGNEQFF. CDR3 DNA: TGTGCCAGCAGCGCAGGAGGGGCGGCTTATGACGGCAATGAGCAGTTCTTC. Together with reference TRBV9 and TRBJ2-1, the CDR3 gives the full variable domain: DSGVTQTPKHLITATGQRVTLRCSPRSGDLSVYWYQQSLDQGLQFLIQYYNGEERAKGNILERFSAQQFPDLHSELNLSSLELGDSALYFCASSAGGAAYDGNEQFFGPGTRLTVL.

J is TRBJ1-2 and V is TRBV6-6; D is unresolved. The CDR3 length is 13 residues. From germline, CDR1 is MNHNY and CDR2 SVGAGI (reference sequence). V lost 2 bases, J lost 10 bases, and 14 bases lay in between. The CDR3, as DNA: TGTGCCAGCAGTTACCTCGGGGAGTTTGTCTACACCTTC. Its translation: CASSYLGEFVYTF.

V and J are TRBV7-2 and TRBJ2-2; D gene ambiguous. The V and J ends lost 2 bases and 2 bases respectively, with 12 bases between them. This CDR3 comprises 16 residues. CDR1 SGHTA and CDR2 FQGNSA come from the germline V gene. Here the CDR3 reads CASSLTVLTNTGELFF. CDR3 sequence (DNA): TGTGCCAGCAGCTTAACGGTCCTTACCAACACCGGGGAGCTGTTTTTT.

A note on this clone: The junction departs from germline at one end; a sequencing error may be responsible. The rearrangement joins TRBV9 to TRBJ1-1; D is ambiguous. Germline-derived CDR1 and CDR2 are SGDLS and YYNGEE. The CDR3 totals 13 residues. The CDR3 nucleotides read TGTGCCAGCAGCATAACAGCAGACACTGAAGCTCTCTTT. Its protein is CASSITADTEALF.

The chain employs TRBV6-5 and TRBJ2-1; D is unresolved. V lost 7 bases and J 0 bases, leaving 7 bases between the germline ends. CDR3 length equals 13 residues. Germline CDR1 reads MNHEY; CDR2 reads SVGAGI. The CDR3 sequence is CASTRSSYNEQFF. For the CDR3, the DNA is TGTGCCAGCACGCGAAGCTCCTACAATGAGCAGTTCTTC.